The rows below give T cell receptor beta chains drawn from one sample of a study of cytomegalovirus exposure and HLA in healthy donors. Sequenced by immunoSEQ multiplex PCR; TCRdb stores in-frame clones only, minus some. The table records about 120,000 clones, around 76% of them present only once. Sequenced sample: PBMCs. The origin of the receptors is a man between 60 and 70 years old in good health and CMV-seropositive. CDR3s include the opening cysteine and the closing phenylalanine or tryptophan. The D gene is left open where the match is weak. Size is omitted from some rows. Given values are once, few, many or a class for expanded clones.

j_gene,d_gene,abundance,v_gene,CDR3aa,CDR3nt
TRBJ2-5,TRBD2,.,TRBV29-1,CSVVRTSGRAGETQYF,TGCAGCGTTGTTCGGACTAGCGGGAGGGCCGGCGAGACCCAGTACTTC
TRBJ2-1,TRBD1,.,TRBV30,CAWSEDREINEQFF,TGTGCCTGGAGTGAGGACAGGGAGATCAATGAGCAGTTCTTC
TRBJ2-2,TRBD1,few,TRBV7-3,CASSSVAGTATGELFF,TGTGCCAGCAGCTCGGTAGCCGGGACAGCCACCGGGGAGCTGTTTTTT
TRBJ1-1,TRBD1,.,TRBV29-1,CSASTGTDTEAFF,TGCAGCGCCTCAACCGGGACAGACACTGAAGCTTTCTTT
TRBJ1-5,.,.,TRBV23-1,CARPKGTTLF,TGCGCCAGACCGAAGGGGACTACCCTATTC
TRBJ1-1,.,.,TRBV7-8,CASSSTEVNTEAFF,TGTGCCAGCAGCTCGACAGAAGTGAACACTGAAGCTTTCTTT
TRBJ2-7,TRBD1,.,TRBV27,CASRWTGLHEQYF,TGTGCCAGCAGATGGACAGGGTTACACGAGCAGTACTTC
TRBJ1-2,TRBD1,once,TRBV4-2,CASSHMLTGAGGYGYTF,TGTGCCAGCAGCCATATGCTGACAGGGGCAGGAGGCTATGGCTACACCTTC
TRBJ1-1,TRBD1,.,TRBV6-5,CASSWAGGGKTEAFF,TGTGCCAGCAGTTGGGCAGGGGGCGGGAAGACTGAAGCTTTCTTT
TRBJ1-6,TRBD1,.,TRBV7-9,CASSAPGTGLSPLHF,TGTGCCAGCAGCGCACCCGGGACAGGGTTGTCACCCCTCCACTTT
TRBJ2-5,TRBD2,.,TRBV11-2,CASIPGGSQETQYF,TGTGCCAGCATCCCGGGGGGTTCTCAAGAGACCCAGTACTTC
TRBJ2-2,.,.,TRBV11-2,CASSRLEGLMGGELFF,TGTGCCAGCAGCAGACTAGAAGGGTTAATGGGCGGGGAGCTGTTTTTT
TRBJ2-1,TRBD1,.,TRBV9,CASSPQGQGVNEQFF,TGTGCCAGCAGCCCGCAGGGACAGGGGGTCAATGAGCAGTTCTTC
TRBJ1-5,TRBD1,.,TRBV6-1,CASSSGTASNQPQHF,TGTGCCAGCAGCTCCGGGACAGCTAGCAATCAGCCCCAGCATTTT